Each of the 24 T cell receptor beta chains below was sequenced from the same sample in a study of cytomegalovirus exposure and HLA in healthy donors. The PCR was carried out with 60 Vbeta primers and 13 Jbeta primers. Some clones are missing from TCRdb's copy, which holds only in-frame ones; the method was immunoSEQ multiplex PCR. Seen here are approximately 170,000 clones, 79% observed once, and the top ten hold less than 2.5%. What was sequenced was PBMCs. The receptors derive from a woman between 50 and 59 years old in good health and CMV-seronegative.

This clone was seen a few times. The rearrangement uses TRBV4-3 and TRBJ1-2, with no clear D. This CDR3 is 15 amino acids long. Germline CDR1 is LGHNA and CDR2 is YSLEER. Trimming removed 1 base at V and 3 bases at J, with 12 bases between. This CDR3 reads CASSQVYPADYGYTF. The CDR3 coding sequence is TGCGCCAGCAGCCAAGTGTACCCTGCGGACTATGGCTACACCTTC.

V gene TRBV7-9 combines with J gene TRBJ2-7; TRBD1 aligns across 8 bases. With 2 bases clipped from V and 5 bases from J, the junction kept 11 bases outside the gene matches. The CDR3 extends over 16 amino acids. The germline gives CDR1 SEHNR, CDR2 FQNEAQ (reference sequence). The CDR3 loop reads CASSLFGRGLKDEQYF. CDR3 DNA sequence: TGTGCCAGCAGCTTATTCGGCAGGGGGCTAAAAGACGAGCAGTACTTC.

This sequence joins TRBV5-1 and TRBJ2-2, with D perhaps matching TRBD2 (5 bases). V lost 0 bases and J lost 0, with 6 bases in between. The germline V gene encodes CDR1 SGHRS and CDR2 YFSETQ. The CDR3 is 15 amino acids. CDR3 loop: CASSLGGTNTGELFF. The CDR3 DNA is TGCGCCAGCAGCTTGGGAGGGACGAACACCGGGGAGCTGTTTTTT.

V and J are TRBV7-2 and TRBJ2-7, with D maybe TRBD1 (6 bases). CDR1 is SGHTA and CDR2 is FQGNSA in the germline V gene. The CDR3 extends over 16 amino acids. With 4 bases removed from V and 6 bases from J, the gap between germline ends came to 22 bases. The CDR3 DNA reads as TGTGCCAGCAGCTCCAGCTGGGCAGGGGAGCCCGGCGAGCAGTACTTC. Its translation: CASSSSWAGEPGEQYF.

This rearrangement joins TRBV6-1 to TRBJ2-1; D might be TRBD2 (6 bases). This CDR3 has 13 amino acids. Germline V gene lookup returns CDR1 MNHNS and CDR2 SASEGT. V dropped 8 bases and J dropped 3 bases, with 11 bases sitting between them. For the CDR3, the DNA is TGTGCCAGCTGGCGGGGCCTCTACAATGAGCAGTTCTTC. Protein: CASWRGLYNEQFF.

This chain uses TRBV7-9 with TRBJ2-7; the D is unclear. The CDR3 sequence is 13 residues long. CDR1 and CDR2 (germline): SEHNR, FQNEAQ (reference sequence). V shed 5 bases and J shed 5 bases, with 13 bases lying between them. CDR3: CASSNTELDEQYF. CDR3 coding DNA: TGTGCCAGCAGCAACACGGAGTTAGACGAGCAGTACTTC.

The sample holds one count of this clone. V is TRBV4-3 and J is TRBJ1-2; the D gene is possibly TRBD1 (6 bases). This CDR3 has 13 residues. V lost 3 bases and J 8 bases, leaving 13 bases between the germline ends. Germline V lookup: CDR1 LGHNA, CDR2 YSLEER. As DNA, the CDR3 is TGCGCCAGCAGCCAGGCAGGGGCGTGGGGCTACACCTTC. Amino acid sequence: CASSQAGAWGYTF.

The rearrangement links TRBV10-2 to TRBJ2-1, with D tentatively TRBD1 (5 bases). V lost 7 bases and J lost 2, with 15 bases in between. The CDR3 consists of 15 residues. CDR1 WSHSY and CDR2 SAAADI come from the germline V gene. CDR3 residues: CASTLRSGPYNEQFF. The CDR3 DNA follows: TGCGCCAGCACCCTACGGTCAGGGCCCTACAATGAGCAGTTCTTC.

V gene TRBV4-1 combines with J gene TRBJ2-5, with D possibly TRBD2 on 5 matching bases. The assigned J gene may be wrong: the sequence end matches TRBJ2-7 better. The length of the CDR3 is 13 residues. Germline V gene lookup returns CDR1 MGHRA and CDR2 YSYEKL. The CDR3 spells CASSQLANYEQYF. CDR3 bases: TGCGCCAGCAGCCAATTAGCGAATTACGAGCAGTACTTC.

The V call is TRBV5-1, the J call TRBJ2-2, with a tentative D call TRBD2 (7 bases). The length of the CDR3 is 17 residues. V lost 4 bases and J 4 bases, leaving 20 bases between the germline ends. Germline values: CDR1 SGHRS, CDR2 YFSETQ. CDR3 residues: CASSSARGRAITGELFF. The CDR3 region has the DNA TGCGCCAGCAGCAGCGCAAGGGGGAGGGCCATCACCGGGGAGCTGTTTTTT.

This clone has a handful of counts. This chain links TRBV4-3 with TRBJ1-2; D is unclear. The CDR3 sequence is 13 residues long. The V end lost 1 base, the J end lost 8 bases, and 11 bases lay between the germline ends. Looked up from germline, CDR1 is LGHNA and CDR2 is YSLEER. The CDR3 is CASSQARDWGYTF. The CDR3 DNA reads as TGCGCCAGCAGCCAAGCGCGGGATTGGGGCTACACCTTC.

This chain connects TRBV5-8 to TRBJ1-5, with a tentative D call TRBD1 (6 bases). The CDR3 consists of 15 residues. Trimming removed 3 bases at V and 6 bases at J, with 16 bases between. Germline CDR1 SGHTS, CDR2 YDEGEE. CDR3 sequence reads: CASSWTVAGVQPQHF. The CDR3, as DNA: TGTGCCAGCAGCTGGACCGTGGCAGGGGTTCAGCCCCAGCATTTT. The full variable domain, completed using reference TRBV5-8 and TRBJ1-5, is EAGVTQSPTHLIKTRGQQATLRCSPISGHTSVYWYQQALGLGLQFLLWYDEGEERNRGNFPPRFSGRQFPNYSSELNVNALELEDSALYLCASSWTVAGVQPQHFGDGTRLSIL.

This rearrangement joins TRBV7-3 to TRBJ1-1, with a weak D call TRBD1 (5 bases). V dropped 0 bases and J dropped 4 bases, with 15 bases sitting between them. This CDR3 comprises 16 residues. Germline V CDR1 and CDR2: SGHTA, FQGTGA. CDR3: CASSLTGMGRGTEAFF. The CDR3 nucleotides read TGTGCCAGCAGCTTAACGGGAATGGGGCGGGGCACTGAAGCTTTCTTT.

The chain has TRBV6-5 and TRBJ2-2, with D possibly matching TRBD1 (6 bases). Germline V gives CDR1 MNHEY, CDR2 SVGAGI. The CDR3 is 13 residues long. V was trimmed by 10 bases and J by 2 bases, leaving 11 bases between them. CDR3 DNA: TGTGCCATCGCGGACAGAAACACCGGGGAGCTGTTTTTT. Amino acids: CAIADRNTGELFF.

The V gene is TRBV9, the J gene TRBJ2-1; 9 bases agree with TRBD2. CDR3 length equals 19 residues. Germline CDR1 SGDLS, CDR2 YYNGEE. V trimming: 4 bases; J trimming: 3 bases; junction bases outside the gene matches: 17. The CDR3 nucleotides are TGTGCCAGCAGCCGCCGCGATAGCGGGAGTGGGGGTCGCTACAATGAGCAGTTCTTC. Amino acids: CASSRRDSGSGGRYNEQFF.

There are a few counts of this clone. The rearrangement uses TRBV14 and TRBJ1-4; 7 nucleotides line up with TRBD1. The V gene end was trimmed by 2 bases and the J gene end by 1 base; junction bases not matched to a gene: 7. The CDR3 loop spans 17 amino acids. Germline CDR1 and CDR2: SGHDN and FVKESK. The CDR3 is CASSQQGGQLTNEKLFF. Here the CDR3 DNA reads TGTGCCAGCAGCCAACAGGGGGGTCAACTAACTAATGAAAAACTGTTTTTT.

The rearrangement joins TRBV5-6 to TRBJ2-2, with 9 bases identical to TRBD2. After removal of 6 bases from V and 4 bases from J, the junction contained 16 bases not matched to a gene. The CDR3 sequence is 18 residues long. Germline V gene sequence: CDR1 SGHDT, CDR2 YYEEEE. The DNA for the CDR3 is TGTGCCAGCAACTTACGTCGCGGGGGGGCCATGGTCACCGGGGAGCTGTTTTTT. This encodes CASNLRRGGAMVTGELFF.

The chain carries TRBV5-5 and TRBJ2-7, with TRBD2 identical over 7 bases. The CDR3 consists of 16 residues. Germline V gene data show CDR1 as SGHKS and CDR2 as YYEKEE (reference sequence). The junction had 14 bases not matched to a gene; V was cut back by 5 bases and J by 3 bases. CDR3 bases: TGTGCCAGCAGTCCGGGAGGAGGGAAGGTGGGCTACGAGCAGTACTTC. Amino acids: CASSPGGGKVGYEQYF.

V gene TRBV5-1 combines with J gene TRBJ2-7; D is possibly TRBD1 (6 bases). Germline CDR1 reads SGHRS; CDR2 reads YFSETQ. The CDR3 has 14 amino acids. The ends were cut back, 0 bases at V and 2 bases at J, with 9 bases in the middle. For the CDR3, the DNA is TGCGCCAGCAGCTTGGCTCAGGGGCCCTACGAGCAGTACTTC. Protein: CASSLAQGPYEQYF. Based on the CDR3 plus reference TRBV5-1 and TRBJ2-7, the full variable domain is KAGVTQTPRYLIKTRGQQVTLSCSPISGHRSVSWYQQTPGQGLQFLFEYFSETQRNKGNFPGRFSGRQFSNSRSEMNVSTLELGDSALYLCASSLAQGPYEQYFGPGTRLTVT.

To note about this clone: One junction end disagrees with the germline gene, perhaps due to a read error. This sample also contains other DNA sequences that code for the same CDR3. V gene TRBV28 combines with J gene TRBJ2-4, with 9 bases aligning to TRBD1. Germline-derived CDR1 and CDR2 are MDHEN and SYDVKM. The length of the CDR3 is 16 residues. The CDR3 coding sequence is TGCGCCAGCAGTCCGAAGGGACAGGGAGCCAAAAACATTCAGTACTTC. Encoded protein: CASSPKGQGAKNIQYF.

The chain is built from TRBV7-8 and TRBJ1-3, with a weak D call TRBD1 (6 bases). Germline-derived CDR1 and CDR2 are SGHVS and FQNEAQ. V gave up 1 base and J gave up 3 bases, with 10 bases separating them. The CDR3 loop spans 15 amino acids. This CDR3 reads CASSLGGHFGNTIYF. Written as DNA, the CDR3 is TGTGCCAGCAGCTTAGGGGGACACTTTGGAAACACCATATATTTT.

The chain uses TRBV7-9 and TRBJ1-2; TRBD1 is a possible D gene (6 bases). CDR1 is SEHNR, CDR2 FQNEAQ, per germline (reference sequence). This CDR3 region has 13 residues. V shed 5 bases and J shed 6 bases, with 13 bases lying between them. In DNA, the CDR3 is TGTGCCAGCAGCGATAGGGGGTCGGATGGCTACACCTTC. It translates to CASSDRGSDGYTF. The variable domain in full, completed from reference TRBV7-9 and TRBJ1-2, reads DTGVSQNPRHKITKRGQNVTFRCDPISEHNRLYWYRQTLGQGPEFLTYFQNEAQLEKSRLLSDRFSAERPKGSFSTLEIQRTEQGDSAMYLCASSDRGSDGYTFGSGTRLTVV.

The rearrangement links TRBV28 to TRBJ2-7; D is undetermined. The CDR3 loop spans 12 amino acids. CDR1 and CDR2 (germline): MDHEN, SYDVKM. The V gene lost 8 bases and the J gene lost 5 bases, with 13 bases spanning the gap. CDR3: CASGALRHEQYF. CDR3 DNA sequence: TGTGCCAGCGGAGCCCTGAGGCACGAGCAGTACTTC.

This clone was observed once. The chain joins TRBV6-5 to TRBJ2-3; D may be TRBD2 (6 bases). The V gene's germline CDR1 is MNHEY and CDR2 SVGAGI. The ends were cut back, 7 bases at V and 1 base at J, with 15 bases in the middle. The CDR3 has 15 residues. CDR3 residues: CASKPGLWGTDTQYF. The CDR3 nucleotides read TGTGCCAGCAAACCGGGACTGTGGGGCACAGATACGCAGTATTTT.